The rows below give T cell receptor beta chains drawn from one sample of a study of T cells after posttransplantation cyclophosphamide. Libraries were prepared by immunoSEQ multiplex PCR; TCRdb keeps only in-frame clonotypes and omits some of them. The sample includes around 37,000 clones, over 75% of them seen just once. Sample: CD4+ T cells sorted from blood, taken 1,900 to 2,000 days after a stem cell transplant with posttransplant cyclophosphamide. Receptors were obtained from a female patient aged 40 to 55 who received an allogeneic stem cell transplant from a related donor, was CMV-positive, and had no GVHD. Part of the T cells may come from the graft donor. CDR3s include the opening cysteine and the closing phenylalanine or tryptophan. The D gene is left open where the match is weak. Clone size is stated in some rows and not others, as once, few, many or a class when expanded.

D gene: TRBD1
J gene: TRBJ1-2
V gene: TRBV7-2
clone size: few
CDR3 DNA: TGTGCCAGCAGCTTTCTAGGGGACAGGGAAAACTATGGCTACACCTTC
CDR3 protein: CASSFLGDRENYGYTF

D gene: .
J gene: TRBJ1-2
V gene: TRBV29-1
clone size: .
CDR3 DNA: TGCAGCGTTGAGGCAGTCTATGGCTACACCTTC
CDR3 protein: CSVEAVYGYTF

D gene: TRBD1
J gene: TRBJ2-7
V gene: TRBV6-5
clone size: .
CDR3 DNA: TGTGCCAGCAGTTTACAGGGGGCTGGTTTGCAGTACTTC
CDR3 protein: CASSLQGAGLQYF

D gene: .
J gene: TRBJ2-3
V gene: TRBV7-9
clone size: .
CDR3 DNA: TGTGCCAGCAGCTTAGGGGGGGGCAGTCCTACGCAGTATTTT
CDR3 protein: CASSLGGGSPTQYF

D gene: .
J gene: TRBJ2-5
V gene: TRBV15
clone size: .
CDR3 DNA: TGTGCCACCAGCAGTGGCAGTAACCAAGAGACCCAGTACTTC
CDR3 protein: CATSSGSNQETQYF

D gene: TRBD2
J gene: TRBJ2-2
V gene: TRBV5-6
clone size: .
CDR3 DNA: TGTGCCAGCAGCCTAGCGGGGAGGACCGGGGAGCTGTTTTTT
CDR3 protein: CASSLAGRTGELFF

D gene: .
J gene: TRBJ1-1
V gene: TRBV29-1
clone size: .
CDR3 DNA: TGCAGCGTTGAACGTAGGGAGGACACTGAAGCTTTCTTT
CDR3 protein: CSVERREDTEAFF

D gene: TRBD2
J gene: TRBJ2-5
V gene: TRBV23-1
clone size: .
CDR3 DNA: TGCGCCAGCACGGCGGGGGGCCCAGAACAAGAGACCCAGTACTTC
CDR3 protein: CASTAGGPEQETQYF

D gene: TRBD1
J gene: TRBJ1-2
V gene: TRBV28
clone size: .
CDR3 DNA: TGTGCCAGCGGAGGACAGGGGGCGCTTGGCTACACCTTC
CDR3 protein: CASGGQGALGYTF

D gene: .
J gene: TRBJ1-4
V gene: TRBV28
clone size: .
CDR3 DNA: TGTGCCAGCAGTTTAAGGGGCTTAAATGAAAAACTGTTTTTT
CDR3 protein: CASSLRGLNEKLFF

D gene: .
J gene: TRBJ1-5
V gene: TRBV28
clone size: .
CDR3 DNA: TGTGCCAGCAGTTTCATCACAAGCAATCAGCCCCAGCATTTT
CDR3 protein: CASSFITSNQPQHF

D gene: .
J gene: TRBJ2-3
V gene: TRBV2
clone size: .
CDR3 DNA: TGTGCCAGCAGTGAATTGGCTACGCGAGGTACGCAGTATTTT
CDR3 protein: CASSELATRGTQYF

D gene: TRBD1
J gene: TRBJ1-1
V gene: TRBV6-5
clone size: .
CDR3 DNA: TGTGCCAGCAGTTTGGTAGGACAGGGGTTCTCTGAAGCTTTCTTT
CDR3 protein: CASSLVGQGFSEAFF

D gene: TRBD2
J gene: TRBJ2-3
V gene: TRBV6-5
clone size: .
CDR3 DNA: TGTGCCAGCAGTTCACTAGCGGGGTTCACAGATACGCAGTATTTT
CDR3 protein: CASSSLAGFTDTQYF

D gene: .
J gene: TRBJ1-6
V gene: TRBV7-2
clone size: .
CDR3 DNA: TGTGCCAGCAGCTCAACAGACAGAAGTAATTCACCCCTCCACTTT
CDR3 protein: CASSSTDRSNSPLHF

D gene: TRBD2
J gene: TRBJ2-5
V gene: TRBV18
clone size: .
CDR3 DNA: TGTGCCAGCTCACTAGCGGGCCCTCCGTCAAAGACCCAGTACTTC
CDR3 protein: CASSLAGPPSKTQYF

D gene: TRBD1
J gene: TRBJ1-2
V gene: TRBV6-1
clone size: .
CDR3 DNA: TGTGCCAGCAGTGAAAGGACAGGGGGACTATCCCGTGGCTACACCTTC
CDR3 protein: CASSERTGGLSRGYTF

D gene: TRBD1
J gene: TRBJ1-3
V gene: TRBV19
clone size: .
CDR3 DNA: TGTGCCAGCCGGGGACAGCTAAGCTCTGGAAACACCATATATTTT
CDR3 protein: CASRGQLSSGNTIYF

D gene: TRBD1
J gene: TRBJ1-1
V gene: TRBV5-1
clone size: few
CDR3 DNA: TGCGCCAGCAGCGTGGCCTTAGGGACAGGGGGCACTGAAGCTTTCTTT
CDR3 protein: CASSVALGTGGTEAFF

D gene: .
J gene: TRBJ1-5
V gene: TRBV4-2
clone size: .
CDR3 DNA: TGTGCCAGCAGCCAAGATCCCAGGCGGGGCAATCAGCCCCAGCATTTT
CDR3 protein: CASSQDPRRGNQPQHF

D gene: .
J gene: TRBJ2-2
V gene: TRBV5-1
clone size: .
CDR3 DNA: TGCGCCAGCAGCAATGGGGCAGGGTCCACCGGGGAGCTGTTTTTT
CDR3 protein: CASSNGAGSTGELFF

D gene: TRBD1
J gene: TRBJ2-4
V gene: TRBV7-2
clone size: .
CDR3 DNA: TGTGCCAGCAGCTTAGCGGGACAGTTCAAAAACATTCAGTACTTC
CDR3 protein: CASSLAGQFKNIQYF

D gene: .
J gene: TRBJ1-2
V gene: TRBV7-8
clone size: .
CDR3 DNA: TGTGCCAGCAGCTTAGATCGCCGGGATGGCTACACCTTC
CDR3 protein: CASSLDRRDGYTF

D gene: TRBD1
J gene: TRBJ2-2
V gene: TRBV4-1
clone size: .
CDR3 DNA: TGCGCCAGCAGCCAAGACGTAGGGGGCGGGACCGGGGAGCTGTTTTTT
CDR3 protein: CASSQDVGGGTGELFF

D gene: TRBD2
J gene: TRBJ2-5
V gene: TRBV7-2
clone size: .
CDR3 DNA: TGTGCCAGCAGCCTGACTAGCGGGGGCTCGGAGACCCAGTACTTC
CDR3 protein: CASSLTSGGSETQYF

D gene: .
J gene: TRBJ2-7
V gene: TRBV6-4
clone size: .
CDR3 DNA: TGTGCCAGCAGTGACGGGGGGAGGAGCGCCTACGAGCAGTACTTC
CDR3 protein: CASSDGGRSAYEQYF

D gene: .
J gene: TRBJ1-5
V gene: TRBV5-1
clone size: .
CDR3 DNA: TGCGCCAGCAGCTTGGGCCAGGGGAGTAATCAGCCCCAGCATTTT
CDR3 protein: CASSLGQGSNQPQHF

D gene: .
J gene: TRBJ2-1
V gene: TRBV29-1
clone size: .
CDR3 DNA: TGCAGCGTTGAAGGTCCCAAAACGGGGTACAATGAGCAGTTCTTC
CDR3 protein: CSVEGPKTGYNEQFF

D gene: TRBD1
J gene: TRBJ1-2
V gene: TRBV4-3
clone size: .
CDR3 DNA: TGCGCCAGCAGCCAAACAACAGGGGATCTTGGCTACACCTTC
CDR3 protein: CASSQTTGDLGYTF

D gene: .
J gene: TRBJ1-1
V gene: TRBV5-1
clone size: .
CDR3 DNA: TGCGCCAGCAGCCCGAGAGTAGGGGTGAACACTGAAGCTTTCTTT
CDR3 protein: CASSPRVGVNTEAFF

D gene: .
J gene: TRBJ2-2
V gene: TRBV2
clone size: once
CDR3 DNA: TGTGCCAGCAGTCCCTTTACAGGGACGGTCGAGTACACCGGGGAGCTGTTTTTT
CDR3 protein: CASSPFTGTVEYTGELFF

D gene: .
J gene: TRBJ1-1
V gene: TRBV12-5
clone size: once
CDR3 DNA: TGTGCTAGTGGCCCTCGACAGCCTAGGGAAGCTTTCTTT
CDR3 protein: CASGPRQPREAFF

D gene: TRBD2
J gene: TRBJ2-5
V gene: TRBV11-2
clone size: .
CDR3 DNA: TGTGCCAGCAGCTTAGTAGCGGGGGGATCACACGTCGAGACCCAGTACTTC
CDR3 protein: CASSLVAGGSHVETQYF

D gene: .
J gene: TRBJ1-2
V gene: TRBV10-2
clone size: .
CDR3 DNA: TGCGCCAGCAGTGAAAACCCCGAGCGTGGCTACACCTTC
CDR3 protein: CASSENPERGYTF

D gene: .
J gene: TRBJ1-5
V gene: TRBV29-1
clone size: .
CDR3 DNA: TGCAGCGTCGCGCGGGACGGTAGCAATCAGCCCCAGCATTTT
CDR3 protein: CSVARDGSNQPQHF

D gene: .
J gene: TRBJ1-6
V gene: TRBV11-2
clone size: .
CDR3 DNA: TGTGCCAGCAGCTTAGGACAGTCGTCACCCCTCCACTTT
CDR3 protein: CASSLGQSSPLHF

D gene: TRBD1
J gene: TRBJ1-1
V gene: TRBV5-1
clone size: .
CDR3 DNA: TGCGCCAGCAGCTCGCAGGGGAGAGGAGGACAGGGGAACACTGAAGCTTTCTTT
CDR3 protein: CASSSQGRGGQGNTEAFF

D gene: .
J gene: TRBJ1-2
V gene: TRBV4-3
clone size: .
CDR3 DNA: TGCGCCAGCAGCCAAGCACCGGGATGGGATAACTATGGCTACACCTTC
CDR3 protein: CASSQAPGWDNYGYTF

D gene: TRBD1
J gene: TRBJ1-1
V gene: TRBV5-8
clone size: .
CDR3 DNA: TGTGCCAGCAGCTCACCTACCGGGACAGGGGGCTTTTTTCGCACTGAAGCTTTCTTT
CDR3 protein: CASSSPTGTGGFFRTEAFF

D gene: TRBD2
J gene: TRBJ2-5
V gene: TRBV4-2
clone size: once
CDR3 DNA: TGTGCCAGCAGCCCCGGGGAAAATACTAGCGGCCAAGAGACCCAGTACTTC
CDR3 protein: CASSPGENTSGQETQYF

D gene: .
J gene: TRBJ1-2
V gene: TRBV13
clone size: .
CDR3 DNA: TGTGCCAGCAGCTTAACGGGGCGGGAAGGGTATGGCTACACCTTC
CDR3 protein: CASSLTGREGYGYTF

D gene: .
J gene: TRBJ1-6
V gene: TRBV4-1
clone size: .
CDR3 DNA: TGCGCCAGCAGCCAAGATAGGGGCAGGGGCAGTAATTCACCCCTCCACTTT
CDR3 protein: CASSQDRGRGSNSPLHF

D gene: .
J gene: TRBJ1-2
V gene: TRBV7-9
clone size: .
CDR3 DNA: TGTGCCAGCAGCTTAGGGCACAGGGAGTACGGTGGCTACACCTTC
CDR3 protein: CASSLGHREYGGYTF

D gene: .
J gene: TRBJ2-7
V gene: TRBV13
clone size: .
CDR3 DNA: TGTGCCAGCAGCTCCTCCAGGCGTTCCTACGAGCAGTACTTC
CDR3 protein: CASSSSRRSYEQYF

D gene: .
J gene: TRBJ1-1
V gene: TRBV11-2
clone size: .
CDR3 DNA: TGTGCCAGCAGACCCGGGGTGAACACTGAAGCTTTCTTT
CDR3 protein: CASRPGVNTEAFF

D gene: .
J gene: TRBJ2-3
V gene: TRBV29-1
clone size: .
CDR3 DNA: TGCAGCGTTGGTCAACCAACAGACACAGATACGCAGTATTTT
CDR3 protein: CSVGQPTDTDTQYF

D gene: .
J gene: TRBJ1-4
V gene: TRBV11-2
clone size: .
CDR3 DNA: TGTGCCAGCAGCTTAGGGCGGGAAAAACTGTTTTTT
CDR3 protein: CASSLGREKLFF

D gene: .
J gene: TRBJ1-5
V gene: TRBV12-5
clone size: few
CDR3 DNA: TGTGCTAGTGGTGCAGACAATCAGCCCCAGCATTTT
CDR3 protein: CASGADNQPQHF

D gene: TRBD2
J gene: TRBJ2-5
V gene: TRBV7-2
clone size: .
CDR3 DNA: TGTGCCAGCAGCTTAGCGGATAGCGGGGGGGCGGAGACCCAGTACTTC
CDR3 protein: CASSLADSGGAETQYF

D gene: .
J gene: TRBJ2-7
V gene: TRBV10-3
clone size: .
CDR3 DNA: TGTGCCACAGGCCGGGGGTTAGGCACTAACGAGCAGTACTTC
CDR3 protein: CATGRGLGTNEQYF

D gene: .
J gene: TRBJ2-6
V gene: TRBV11-2
clone size: .
CDR3 DNA: TGTGCCAGCAGCTTCAAGAGGGCTGGGGCCAACGTCCTGACTTTC
CDR3 protein: CASSFKRAGANVLTF

D gene: .
J gene: TRBJ2-5
V gene: TRBV10-3
clone size: .
CDR3 DNA: TGTGCCATCAGTGACCTCTTGTGGAGCCAAGAGACCCAGTACTTC
CDR3 protein: CAISDLLWSQETQYF

D gene: .
J gene: TRBJ2-7
V gene: TRBV5-1
clone size: .
CDR3 DNA: TGCGCCAGCAGACCCGGATCGGGGGCCTACGAGCAGTACTTC
CDR3 protein: CASRPGSGAYEQYF